This TCR beta chain was captured in a study of blood T cell repertoires in COVID-19. Study-wide context: Samples came from the United States, Italy and Spain, spanning acute and convalescent COVID-19. Nucleic acid was either cDNA or gDNA, and it came from T cells, B-cell-depleted T cells, or PBMCs.

In the authors' methods: Amplification with reference gene primers provided the estimates of nucleated cell counts. The method was immunoSEQ multiplex PCR; TCRdb's version includes in-frame clones alone and lacks a portion of them. Clone size and the V and J calls come from that table; the DNA yielded D and trimming. The table lists 300,000 to 400,000 clones, 75% to 90% of them singletons. The study counted Cohort 3 donors as recovered given two negative PCRs, clearance, or symptom resolution. Germline-derived CDR1 and CDR2 are LGHDT and YNNKEL (reference sequence). Trimming took 5 bases from V and 0 from J, leaving 11 bases between them. This CDR3 spans 15 amino acids.

The chain is built from TRBV3-1 (or the pseudogene TRBV3-2) and TRBJ1-3; D unclear. Specimen: PBMCs or T cells enriched from blood (not recorded which). The receptor was derived from a man between 60 and 75 years old who had recovered from COVID-19. The CDR3 reads CASSIQFSSGNTIYF. As DNA, the CDR3 is TGTGCCAGCAGCATACAGTTCTCCTCTGGAAACACCATATATTTT.